The 9 T cell receptor beta chains given below trace back to one sample, sequenced in a study of response to subunit inactivated influenza vaccine. From the RT-PCR reads, TCRdb called clonotypes with MiXCR, one entry per CDR3 protein. The data contain 500,000 or so distinct CDR3 sequences, roughly 9.8% of them singletons. The source material was PBMCs from blood, sampled 40 to 50 days after vaccination. The receptor source for this set is a man aged 45 to 65 who received an inactivated influenza vaccine.

There are many counts of this clonotype. V gene TRBV12-3 or TRBV12-4 combines with J gene TRBJ2-1, with D hard to call. The CDR3 runs to 13 residues. V lost 1 base and J 9 bases, leaving 10 bases between the germline ends. CDR3 amino acids: CASSLVSSTEQFF. The CDR3 nucleotides read TGTGCCAGCAGTTTAGTAAGTAGTACTGAGCAGTTCTTC.

V usage is TRBV19 and J usage is TRBJ2-3; 7 nucleotides align to TRBD1. Per the germline V gene, CDR1 is LNHDA and CDR2 is SQIVND (reference sequence). The junction had 6 bases not matched to a gene; V was cut back by 3 bases and J by 6 bases. The CDR3 spans 14 residues. The CDR3: CASSMDRSRDTQYF. CDR3 bases: TGTGCCAGTAGTATGGACAGGTCCAGGGATACGCAGTATTTT.

The sample holds a few counts of this clonotype. This chain joins TRBV5-1 and TRBJ1-1; perhaps TRBD1 as D (5 bases). V dropped 0 bases and J dropped 5 bases, with 14 bases sitting between them. The CDR3 extends over 15 amino acids. CDR1 SGHRS and CDR2 YFSETQ come from the germline V gene. The CDR3: CASSLGGVMGTEAFF. The CDR3 DNA reads TGCGCCAGCAGCTTGGGGGGGGTGATGGGAACTGAAGCTTTCTTT.

This clonotype was seen ten or more times. The V and J genes are TRBV24-1 and TRBJ2-1; D is perhaps TRBD2 (7 bases). Germline CDR1 reads KGHDR; CDR2 reads SFDVKD. V was cut by 2 bases and J by 4 bases, with 14 bases left in between. CDR3 length: 16 amino acids. CDR3 amino acids: CATSDSGGPHYNEQFF. The CDR3 bases are TGTGCCACCAGTGATTCCGGGGGGCCCCATTACAATGAGCAGTTCTTC.

The rearrangement joins TRBV7-2 to TRBJ2-1, with 11 bases identical to TRBD2. Germline V gene data show CDR1 as SGHTA and CDR2 as FQGNSA. This CDR3 is built from 16 residues. Germline trimming cut 1 base from V and 7 bases from J; bases unmatched to any gene: 6. CDR3 residues: CASSLVSSGGRNEQFF. In DNA, the CDR3 is TGTGCCAGCAGCTTAGTGTCTAGCGGGGGGAGGAATGAGCAGTTCTTC.

This clonotype was seen ten or more times. The chain employs TRBV20-1 and TRBJ2-2; the D is unclear. The CDR3 spans 13 residues. Germline V gene sequence: CDR1 DFQATT, CDR2 SNEGSKA (reference sequence). With 5 bases removed from V and 6 bases from J, the gap between germline ends came to 13 bases. The chain's CDR3 is CSAGPAPAGELFF. Written as DNA, the CDR3 is TGCAGTGCTGGCCCAGCACCAGCCGGGGAGCTGTTTTTT.

The chain has TRBV5-5 and TRBJ2-5; possible D gene TRBD2, 6 bases. This CDR3 comprises 14 residues. Trimming took off 4 bases at V and 0 bases at J, with 10 bases between the two ends. Germline V gives CDR1 SGHKS, CDR2 YYEKEE (reference sequence). The CDR3 bases are TGTGCCAGCAGCCCGAGGACTAACCAAGAGACCCAGTACTTC. Translating it yields CASSPRTNQETQYF.

A few counts support this clonotype. This CDR3 reads CATSRDIAGEDEQYF. Written as DNA, the CDR3 is TGTGCCACCAGCAGAGACATAGCGGGAGAGGACGAGCAGTACTTC. The chain employs TRBV15 and TRBJ2-7; 9 nucleotides agree with TRBD2. The germline V gene encodes CDR1 LNHNV and CDR2 YYDKDF (reference sequence). The CDR3 sequence is 15 residues long. J lost 5 bases, V lost 0 bases, and 5 bases had no gene match.

The chain links TRBV28 to TRBJ2-3, with 12 bases matching TRBD2. V was clipped by 5 bases and J by 2 bases; unmatched bases: 11. Germline V gene data show CDR1 as MDHEN and CDR2 as SYDVKM. This CDR3 is built from 18 residues. DNA for the CDR3: TGTGCCAGCAGTCCCGGGAGGACTAGCGGGGTCACCACAGATACGCAGTATTTT. This sequence encodes CASSPGRTSGVTTDTQYF.